Listed below are T cell receptor beta chains from one sample, sequenced in a study of response to subunit inactivated influenza vaccine. MiXCR was run by TCRdb on the RT-PCR reads, yielding one entry per CDR3 protein. The sample consists of almost 600,000 distinct CDR3 sequences, 12% to 15% of them appearing once. The sequencing used PBMCs from blood, collected 11 to 12 days after vaccination. The receptors come from a man aged 45-60 years who received an inactivated influenza vaccine. The CDR3 runs from the conserved cysteine through the conserved F or W. Each record gives: CDR3 protein, CDR3 DNA, J gene, CDR3 length, clone size, V gene, D gene. The D gene is left open where the match is weak. Only part of the rows carry a size: once, few, many, or a class if the clone is expanded.

CDR3: CASSPKYQDTVYEQYF; DNA: TGTGCCAGCAGCCCTAAATATCAGGACACAGTCTACGAGCAGTACTTC; J: TRBJ2-7; length: 16; size: few; V: TRBV7-9; D: -
CDR3: CSANPGTTVEDTQYF; DNA: TGCAGTGCTAACCCCGGGACCACGGTCGAAGATACGCAGTATTTT; J: TRBJ2-3; length: 15; size: -; V: TRBV20-1; D: -
CDR3: CASNPPGQSYEQYF; DNA: TGTGCCAGCAACCCCCCGGGACAGAGCTACGAGCAGTACTTC; J: TRBJ2-7; length: 14; size: few; V: TRBV7-2; D: TRBD1
CDR3: CATSDWGQDYNEQFF; DNA: TGTGCCACCAGTGATTGGGGACAGGACTACAATGAGCAGTTCTTC; J: TRBJ2-1; length: 15; size: -; V: TRBV24-1; D: TRBD1
CDR3: CASSLGIGGTNTGELFF; DNA: TGCGCCAGCAGCTTGGGTATTGGGGGGACGAACACCGGGGAGCTGTTTTTT; J: TRBJ2-2; length: 17; size: few; V: TRBV5-1; D: -
CDR3: CASSSGTRLRETQYF; DNA: TGTGCCAGCAGCTCTGGGACTAGACTGAGAGAGACCCAGTACTTC; J: TRBJ2-5; length: 15; size: few; V: TRBV7-2; D: TRBD2
CDR3: CSARAGVWPEQYF; DNA: TGCAGTGCTAGAGCGGGAGTTTGGCCCGAGCAGTACTTC; J: TRBJ2-7; length: 13; size: -; V: TRBV20-1; D: -
CDR3: CSVVRGVGSWDNEQFF; DNA: TGCAGCGTTGTAAGGGGGGTTGGTAGTTGGGACAATGAGCAGTTCTTC; J: TRBJ2-1; length: 16; size: few; V: TRBV29-1; D: -
CDR3: CSAYATGNEQYF; DNA: TGCAGTGCTTATGCGACAGGGAACGAGCAGTACTTC; J: TRBJ2-7; length: 12; size: -; V: TRBV20-1; D: TRBD1
CDR3: CASSLGEGLPYEQYF; DNA: TGTGCCAGCAGCTTGGGGGAGGGGTTGCCCTACGAGCAGTACTTC; J: TRBJ2-7; length: 15; size: -; V: TRBV7-2; D: TRBD2
CDR3: CASGPALGGYGYTF; DNA: TGTGCTAGTGGTCCTGCATTAGGGGGATATGGCTACACCTTC; J: TRBJ1-2; length: 14; size: -; V: TRBV12-5; D: -
CDR3: CAIRPGTGPFGNEQYF; DNA: TGTGCCATCAGACCCGGGACAGGGCCATTCGGGAACGAGCAGTACTTC; J: TRBJ2-7; length: 16; size: many; V: TRBV10-3; D: TRBD1
CDR3: CASRLLPQGNSPLHF; DNA: TGTGCCAGCAGATTATTACCACAGGGGAATTCACCCCTCCACTTT; J: TRBJ1-6; length: 15; size: many; V: TRBV28; D: TRBD1
CDR3: CSARDISAGGQETQYF; DNA: TGCAGTGCTAGAGACATTTCGGCGGGAGGTCAAGAGACCCAGTACTTC; J: TRBJ2-5; length: 16; size: few; V: TRBV20-1; D: TRBD2
CDR3: CSARVSGQSNQPQHF; DNA: TGCAGTGCTAGAGTCTCGGGACAGAGTAATCAGCCCCAGCATTTT; J: TRBJ1-5; length: 15; size: many; V: TRBV20-1; D: TRBD1
CDR3: CASSLGAKRGTQYF; DNA: TGTGCCAGCAGCTTAGGAGCTAAACGGGGGACCCAGTACTTC; J: TRBJ2-5; length: 14; size: many; V: TRBV7-2; D: -
CDR3: CSAHRTLDSDTQYF; DNA: TGCAGTGCACATCGGACTTTAGATTCAGATACGCAGTATTTT; J: TRBJ2-3; length: 14; size: -; V: TRBV20-1; D: -
CDR3: CASSQVTDSRGPETQYF; DNA: TGTGCCAGCAGCCAAGTAACGGACTCGAGGGGTCCAGAGACCCAGTACTTC; J: TRBJ2-5; length: 17; size: -; V: TRBV4-2; D: -
CDR3: CASSQPGQGSVGYGYTF; DNA: TGTGCCAGCTCACAGCCGGGACAGGGGAGCGTTGGCTATGGCTACACCTTC; J: TRBJ1-2; length: 17; size: few; V: TRBV18; D: TRBD1
CDR3: CASSKSVSSGSPYNEQFF; DNA: TGTGCCAGCAGCAAATCTGTTTCTAGCGGGAGTCCCTACAATGAGCAGTTCTTC; J: TRBJ2-1; length: 18; size: -; V: TRBV21-1; D: -
CDR3: CASSQEWGDINQPQHF; DNA: TGCGCCAGCAGCCAAGAGTGGGGGGATATCAATCAGCCCCAGCATTTT; J: TRBJ1-5; length: 16; size: -; V: TRBV4-3; D: -
CDR3: CASSSLGGGNQPQHF; DNA: TGTGCCAGCAGTTCCTTGGGGGGGGGCAATCAGCCCCAGCATTTT; J: TRBJ1-5; length: 15; size: -; V: TRBV28; D: -
CDR3: CASSPLAGGPSSYNEQFF; DNA: TGTGCCAGCTCACCACTAGCGGGGGGTCCTAGCTCCTACAATGAGCAGTTCTTC; J: TRBJ2-1; length: 18; size: -; V: TRBV18; D: TRBD2
CDR3: CAPPPGEETQYF; DNA: TGTGCCCCTCCACCGGGCGAAGAGACCCAGTACTTC; J: TRBJ2-5; length: 12; size: -; V: TRBV6-6; D: -
CDR3: CASSQDSGSGRFQFF; DNA: TGTGCCAGCAGCCAAGATTCGGGTAGCGGGAGGTTTCAGTTCTTC; J: TRBJ2-1; length: 15; size: -; V: TRBV3-1; D: TRBD2
CDR3: CSVLGLAGGSNEQFF; DNA: TGCAGCGTCCTAGGACTAGCGGGGGGCTCCAATGAGCAGTTCTTC; J: TRBJ2-1; length: 15; size: -; V: TRBV29-1; D: TRBD2
CDR3: CASSQDSGSQETQYF; DNA: TGTGCCAGCAGCCAAGATAGTGGTTCCCAAGAGACCCAGTACTTC; J: TRBJ2-5; length: 15; size: many; V: TRBV3-1; D: -
CDR3: CASSRGGDAGELFF; DNA: TGTGCCAGCAGCCGCGGGGGGGACGCCGGGGAGCTGTTTTTT; J: TRBJ2-2; length: 14; size: many; V: TRBV6-2/TRBV6-3; D: TRBD2
CDR3: CAGSPTSGELFF; DNA: TGCGCCGGCAGCCCCACCTCAGGGGAGCTGTTTTTT; J: TRBJ2-2; length: 12; size: -; V: TRBV5-1; D: -
CDR3: CASTRTPNTGELFF; DNA: TGTGCCAGCACTCGGACACCGAACACCGGGGAGCTGTTTTTT; J: TRBJ2-2; length: 14; size: -; V: TRBV2; D: -
CDR3: CASSYIRSSGEQFF; DNA: TGTGCCAGCAGTTACATCCGATCCTCCGGTGAGCAGTTCTTC; J: TRBJ2-1; length: 14; size: few; V: TRBV6-2/TRBV6-3; D: -
CDR3: CASSLNQVISTDTQYF; DNA: TGTGCCAGCAGCCTCAACCAAGTGATCAGCACAGATACGCAGTATTTT; J: TRBJ2-3; length: 16; size: few; V: TRBV7-9; D: -
CDR3: CASSLGGLAGDEQYF; DNA: TGTGCCAGCAGCTTAGGTGGACTAGCGGGAGACGAGCAGTACTTC; J: TRBJ2-7; length: 15; size: few; V: TRBV7-2; D: TRBD2
CDR3: CASSQESTVGQDTQYF; DNA: TGTGCCAGCAGCCAAGAGTCGACCGTAGGACAAGATACGCAGTATTTT; J: TRBJ2-3; length: 16; size: -; V: TRBV4-2; D: -
CDR3: CASSLQRGLRANVLTF; DNA: TGTGCCAGCAGCTTGCAACGGGGTTTGAGGGCCAACGTCCTGACTTTC; J: TRBJ2-6; length: 16; size: -; V: TRBV5-5; D: -
CDR3: CSVDLAAKNIQYF; DNA: TGCAGCGTTGACTTGGCAGCCAAAAACATTCAGTACTTC; J: TRBJ2-4; length: 13; size: -; V: TRBV29-1; D: -
CDR3: CASSLGLARFF; DNA: TGTGCCAGCAGCTTAGGACTAGCGCGGTTCTTC; J: TRBJ2-1; length: 11; size: -; V: TRBV5-6; D: TRBD2